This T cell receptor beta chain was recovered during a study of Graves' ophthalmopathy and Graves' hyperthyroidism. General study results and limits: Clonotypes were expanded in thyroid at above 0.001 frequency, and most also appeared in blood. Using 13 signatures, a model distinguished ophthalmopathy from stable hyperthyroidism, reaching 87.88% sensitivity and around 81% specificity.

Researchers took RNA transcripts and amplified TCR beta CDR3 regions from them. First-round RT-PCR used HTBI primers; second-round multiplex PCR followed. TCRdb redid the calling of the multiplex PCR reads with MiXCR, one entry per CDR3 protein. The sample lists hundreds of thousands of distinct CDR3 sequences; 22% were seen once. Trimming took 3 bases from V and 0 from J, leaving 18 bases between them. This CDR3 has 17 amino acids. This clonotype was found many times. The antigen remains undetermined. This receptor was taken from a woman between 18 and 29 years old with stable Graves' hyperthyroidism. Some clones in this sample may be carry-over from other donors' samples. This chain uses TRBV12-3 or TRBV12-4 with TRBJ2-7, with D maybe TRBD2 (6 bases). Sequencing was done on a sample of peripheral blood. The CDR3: CASSLPVSGAPSYEQYF. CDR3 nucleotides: TGTGCCAGCAGTTTGCCTGTTAGCGGAGCTCCCTCCTACGAGCAGTACTTC.